A selection of T cell receptor beta chains follows, all from one sample in a study of cytomegalovirus exposure and HLA in healthy donors. TCRdb's table, derived via immunoSEQ multiplex PCR, lists solely in-frame clones and lacks some. This table holds around 260,000 clones, 75% to 90% found once. Sequencing input: PBMCs. These receptors originate from a girl aged 2 to 9 in good health and CMV-seronegative. The CDR3 runs from the conserved cysteine through the conserved F or W. The D gene is left open where the match is weak. Clone size appears in some rows only: once, few, many, or a class for an expanded clone.

D: TRBD1
length: 18
J: TRBJ2-6
size: .
V: TRBV7-2
CDR3: CASSRPGTGAPFSNVLTF
DNA: TGTGCCAGCAGCCGACCAGGGACAGGGGCCCCTTTTTCCAACGTCCTGACTTTC

D: TRBD2
length: 14
J: TRBJ2-4
size: .
V: TRBV4-1
CDR3: CASSPVLETSVQYF
DNA: TGCGCCAGCAGTCCCGTCCTAGAGACTAGCGTTCAGTACTTC

D: .
length: 12
J: TRBJ2-1
size: .
V: TRBV10-3
CDR3: CATSYPYNEQFF
DNA: TGTGCCACCAGCTATCCGTACAATGAGCAGTTCTTC

D: TRBD1
length: 17
J: TRBJ1-5
size: .
V: TRBV6-1
CDR3: CASSEAPHRGRKQPQHF
DNA: TGTGCCAGCAGTGAAGCGCCTCACAGGGGTCGGAAGCAGCCCCAGCATTTT

D: .
length: 13
J: TRBJ1-1
size: .
V: TRBV30
CDR3: CAWSRRGNTEAFF
DNA: TGTGCCTGGAGCCGCAGGGGGAACACTGAAGCTTTCTTT

D: .
length: 14
J: TRBJ1-2
size: .
V: TRBV18
CDR3: CASSPLSTDYGYTF
DNA: TGTGCCAGCTCACCACTGTCTACAGACTATGGCTACACCTTC

D: TRBD1
length: 17
J: TRBJ1-1
size: .
V: TRBV7-9
CDR3: CASSSPTRGPGNTEAFF
DNA: TGTGCCAGCAGCTCCCCAACCAGGGGGCCAGGGAACACTGAAGCTTTCTTT

D: TRBD1
length: 15
J: TRBJ2-7
size: .
V: TRBV5-6
CDR3: CASSAPGTGPYEQYF
DNA: TGTGCCAGCAGCGCACCCGGGACAGGGCCCTACGAGCAGTACTTC

D: .
length: 14
J: TRBJ2-3
size: .
V: TRBV9
CDR3: CASSVGTASDTQYF
DNA: TGTGCCAGCAGCGTCGGGACTGCGTCAGATACGCAGTATTTT

D: TRBD1
length: 19
J: TRBJ2-2
size: .
V: TRBV28
CDR3: CASSFGPGQGRSRAGELFF
DNA: TGTGCCAGCAGTTTCGGTCCGGGACAGGGAAGGTCCCGCGCCGGGGAGCTGTTTTTT

D: TRBD1
length: 13
J: TRBJ2-2
size: .
V: TRBV11-1
CDR3: CASSAQGAGELFF
DNA: TGTGCCAGCAGCGCCCAGGGGGCCGGGGAGCTGTTTTTT

D: .
length: 15
J: TRBJ1-2
size: .
V: TRBV19
CDR3: CASSPKSTGGYGYTF
DNA: TGTGCCAGTAGTCCCAAGTCGACCGGCGGCTATGGCTACACCTTC

D: TRBD2
length: 15
J: TRBJ2-3
size: .
V: TRBV6-5
CDR3: CATTRVAGVADTQYF
DNA: TGTGCCACGACAAGGGTTGCGGGAGTGGCAGATACGCAGTATTTT

D: TRBD1
length: 14
J: TRBJ2-1
size: .
V: TRBV6-5
CDR3: CASSYSDRANEQFF
DNA: TGTGCCAGCAGTTACTCGGACAGGGCCAATGAGCAGTTCTTC

D: TRBD1
length: 16
J: TRBJ2-2
size: .
V: TRBV28
CDR3: CASSPFTGANTGELFF
DNA: TGTGCCAGCAGTCCGTTCACAGGGGCGAACACCGGGGAGCTGTTTTTT

D: .
length: 11
J: TRBJ2-2
size: .
V: TRBV30
CDR3: CAWSLSGELFF
DNA: TGTGCCTGGAGTCTAAGTGGGGAGCTGTTTTTT

D: .
length: 13
J: TRBJ2-5
size: .
V: TRBV28
CDR3: CASSPNRLGTQYF
DNA: TGTGCCAGCAGCCCAAACCGACTAGGGACCCAGTACTTC

D: TRBD1
length: 16
J: TRBJ1-1
size: .
V: TRBV25-1
CDR3: CASTSDRDFMNTEAFF
DNA: TGTGCCAGCACAAGCGACAGGGACTTCATGAACACTGAAGCTTTCTTT

D: TRBD1
length: 15
J: TRBJ1-2
size: once
V: TRBV29-1
CDR3: CSVEQEDRAEYGYTF
DNA: TGCAGCGTTGAACAAGAGGACAGGGCGGAGTATGGCTACACCTTC

D: .
length: 14
J: TRBJ2-7
size: .
V: TRBV7-6
CDR3: CASSYLRGSYEQYF
DNA: TGTGCCAGCAGCTACCTTCGGGGGTCCTACGAGCAGTACTTC

D: TRBD2
length: 15
J: TRBJ2-7
size: .
V: TRBV5-1
CDR3: CASSLIPGRGNEQYF
DNA: TGCGCCAGCAGCTTAATCCCCGGGAGGGGGAACGAGCAGTACTTC

D: TRBD1
length: 11
J: TRBJ1-1
size: .
V: TRBV2
CDR3: CASSSGGAAFF
DNA: TGTGCCAGCAGTTCAGGGGGCGCGGCTTTCTTT

D: TRBD1
length: 18
J: TRBJ1-6
size: .
V: TRBV18
CDR3: CASSPWGQDSSYNSPLHF
DNA: TGTGCCAGCTCACCGTGGGGACAGGATAGCTCCTATAATTCACCCCTCCACTTT

D: .
length: 15
J: TRBJ2-7
size: .
V: TRBV9
CDR3: CASSVGPADFYEQYF
DNA: TGTGCCAGCAGCGTAGGTCCAGCGGACTTCTACGAGCAGTACTTC

D: TRBD1
length: 13
J: TRBJ2-7
size: .
V: TRBV19
CDR3: CASSSRGLGEQYF
DNA: TGTGCCAGTAGTTCCAGGGGGCTGGGCGAGCAGTACTTC

D: .
length: 11
J: TRBJ1-1
size: .
V: TRBV20-1
CDR3: CSARVNTEAFF
DNA: TGCAGTGCTAGAGTTAATACTGAAGCTTTCTTT

D: .
length: 15
J: TRBJ2-2
size: once
V: TRBV27
CDR3: CASRRGLRTPGELFF
DNA: TGTGCCAGCAGGAGGGGACTCCGAACACCCGGGGAGCTGTTTTTT

D: .
length: 15
J: TRBJ2-1
size: .
V: TRBV7-2
CDR3: CASSPQEGSYNEQFF
DNA: TGTGCCAGCAGCCCACAGGAGGGCTCCTACAATGAGCAGTTCTTC

D: TRBD2
length: 17
J: TRBJ2-1
size: few
V: TRBV4-1
CDR3: CASSQDLNSGRWNEQFF
DNA: TGCGCCAGCAGCCAAGATCTGAATAGCGGGAGATGGAATGAGCAGTTCTTC

D: .
length: 15
J: TRBJ1-1
size: .
V: TRBV5-6
CDR3: CASSLPGYGNTEAFF
DNA: TGTGCCAGCAGCTTGCCGGGGTACGGGAACACTGAAGCTTTCTTT